This TCR beta chain was found in a study of cytomegalovirus exposure and HLA in healthy donors. PCR amplification relied on 60 Vbeta primers (plus 13 Jbeta primers). Some clones are missing from TCRdb's copy, which holds only in-frame ones; the method was immunoSEQ multiplex PCR. Altogether over 140,000 clones are present, 70% to 85% being singletons, with the ten largest covering 1.4% to 1.5%. This CDR3 has 18 residues. The germline CDR1 and CDR2 sequences are SGHDN and FVKESK. Germline trimming cut 3 bases from V and 4 bases from J; bases unmatched to any gene: 15. Of note for this clone: Its antigen is as yet unknown.

Whole-study findings and limits: The productive fraction for most TCR beta V segments was about 90% or about 30% in an earlier analysis. Specific recognition of CMV antigens was confirmed in vitro for a few chains (all CMV-associated). It was reportedly the case that the classifier diagnosed cytomegalovirus status with high specificity and sensitivity.

Sequenced sample: PBMCs. This rearrangement joins TRBV14 to TRBJ2-5, with 9 bases fitting TRBD2. This clonotype was sampled from a man younger than 45 in good health and CMV-seropositive. The CDR3 DNA sequence: TGTGCCAGCAGCCAGTTGACTCCGGGACTAGCTTTTCGAGAGACCCAGTACTTC. It translates to CASSQLTPGLAFRETQYF.